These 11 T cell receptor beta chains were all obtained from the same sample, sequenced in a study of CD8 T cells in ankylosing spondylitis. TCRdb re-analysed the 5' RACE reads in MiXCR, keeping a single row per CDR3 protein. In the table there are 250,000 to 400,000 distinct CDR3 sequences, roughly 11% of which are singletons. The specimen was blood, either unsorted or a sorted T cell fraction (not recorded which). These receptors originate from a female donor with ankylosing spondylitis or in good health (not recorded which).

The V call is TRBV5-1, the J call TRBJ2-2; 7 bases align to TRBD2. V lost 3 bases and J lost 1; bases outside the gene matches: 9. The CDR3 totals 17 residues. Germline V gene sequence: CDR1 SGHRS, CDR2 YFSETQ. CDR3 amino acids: CASSSVQRGKNTGELFF. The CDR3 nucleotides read TGCGCCAGCAGCTCCGTACAGCGGGGAAAGAACACCGGGGAGCTGTTTTTT.

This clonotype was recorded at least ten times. CDR3 amino acids: CASSLSLAGGLNEQFF. CDR3 DNA sequence: TGCGCCAGCAGCTTGTCACTAGCGGGGGGGCTCAATGAGCAGTTCTTC. The chain couples TRBV5-1 to TRBJ2-1; 13 nucleotides agree with TRBD2. The germline CDR1 and CDR2 sequences are SGHRS and YFSETQ. Germline trimming cut 1 base from V and 6 bases from J; bases unmatched to any gene: 4. This CDR3 is 16 amino acids long.

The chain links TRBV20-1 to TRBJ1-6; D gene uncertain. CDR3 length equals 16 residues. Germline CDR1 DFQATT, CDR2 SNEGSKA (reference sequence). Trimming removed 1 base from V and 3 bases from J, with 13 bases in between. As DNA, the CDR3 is TGCAGTGCTAGAGTGGCAGGAGCCTACTATAATTCACCCCTCCACTTT. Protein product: CSARVAGAYYNSPLHF.

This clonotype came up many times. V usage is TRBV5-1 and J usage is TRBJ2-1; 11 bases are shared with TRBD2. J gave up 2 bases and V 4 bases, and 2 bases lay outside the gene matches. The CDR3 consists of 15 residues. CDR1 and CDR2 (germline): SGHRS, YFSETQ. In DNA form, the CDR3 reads TGCGCCAGCAGCGGGACTAGCGGTACCTACAATGAGCAGTTCTTC. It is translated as CASSGTSGTYNEQFF.

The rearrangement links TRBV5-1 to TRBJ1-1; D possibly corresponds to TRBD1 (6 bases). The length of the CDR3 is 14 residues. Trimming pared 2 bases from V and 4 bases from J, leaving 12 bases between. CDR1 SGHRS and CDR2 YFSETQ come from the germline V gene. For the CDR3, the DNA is TGCGCCAGCAGCTTATCAGGGGTGGGCACTGAAGCTTTCTTT. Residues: CASSLSGVGTEAFF.

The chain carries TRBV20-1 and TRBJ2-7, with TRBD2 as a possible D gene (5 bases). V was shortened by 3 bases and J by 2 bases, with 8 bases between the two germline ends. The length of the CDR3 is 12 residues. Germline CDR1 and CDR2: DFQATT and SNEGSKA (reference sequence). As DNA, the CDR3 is TGCAGTGCTAGTGAGGGTACCTACGAGCAGTACTTC. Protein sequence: CSASEGTYEQYF.

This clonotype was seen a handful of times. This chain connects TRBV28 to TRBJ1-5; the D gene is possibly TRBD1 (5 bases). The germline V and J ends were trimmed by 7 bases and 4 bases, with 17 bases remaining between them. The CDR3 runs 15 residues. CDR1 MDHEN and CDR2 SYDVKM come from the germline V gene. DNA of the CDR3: TGTGCCAGCATGCAGCGGGCAGGACAAAATCAGCCCCAGCATTTT. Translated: CASMQRAGQNQPQHF. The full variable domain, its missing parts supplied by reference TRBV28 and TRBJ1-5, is DVKVTQSSRYLVKRTGEKVFLECVQDMDHENMFWYRQDPGLGLRLIYFSYDVKMKEKGDIPEGYSVSREKKERFSLILESASTNQTSMYLCASMQRAGQNQPQHFGDGTRLSIL.

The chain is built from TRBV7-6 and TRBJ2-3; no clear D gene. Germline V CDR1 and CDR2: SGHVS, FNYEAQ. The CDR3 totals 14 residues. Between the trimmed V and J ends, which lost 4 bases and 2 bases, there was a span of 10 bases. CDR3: CASSYQSNTDTQYF. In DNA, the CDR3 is TGTGCCAGCAGCTACCAATCAAACACAGATACGCAGTATTTT.

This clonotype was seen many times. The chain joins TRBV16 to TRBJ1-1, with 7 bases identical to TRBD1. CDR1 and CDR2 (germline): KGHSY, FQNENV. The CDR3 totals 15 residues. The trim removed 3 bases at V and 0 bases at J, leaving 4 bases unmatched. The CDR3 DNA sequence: TGTGCCAGCAGCCAGTCCGGGACAGTGAACACTGAAGCTTTCTTT. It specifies CASSQSGTVNTEAFF.

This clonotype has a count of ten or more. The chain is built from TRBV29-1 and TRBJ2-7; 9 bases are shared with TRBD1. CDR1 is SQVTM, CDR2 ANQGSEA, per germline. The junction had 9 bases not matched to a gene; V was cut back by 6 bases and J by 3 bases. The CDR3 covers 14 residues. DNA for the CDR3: TGCAGCGTCGAAACGCCGGGACAGGGCTACGAGCAGTACTTC. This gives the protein CSVETPGQGYEQYF.

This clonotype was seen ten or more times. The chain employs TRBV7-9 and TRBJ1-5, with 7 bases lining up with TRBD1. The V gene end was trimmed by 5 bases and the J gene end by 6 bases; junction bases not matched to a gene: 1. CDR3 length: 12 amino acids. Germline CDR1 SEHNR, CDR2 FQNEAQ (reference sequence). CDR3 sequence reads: CASSDRAQPQHF. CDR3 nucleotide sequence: TGTGCCAGCAGCGACAGGGCTCAGCCCCAGCATTTT.